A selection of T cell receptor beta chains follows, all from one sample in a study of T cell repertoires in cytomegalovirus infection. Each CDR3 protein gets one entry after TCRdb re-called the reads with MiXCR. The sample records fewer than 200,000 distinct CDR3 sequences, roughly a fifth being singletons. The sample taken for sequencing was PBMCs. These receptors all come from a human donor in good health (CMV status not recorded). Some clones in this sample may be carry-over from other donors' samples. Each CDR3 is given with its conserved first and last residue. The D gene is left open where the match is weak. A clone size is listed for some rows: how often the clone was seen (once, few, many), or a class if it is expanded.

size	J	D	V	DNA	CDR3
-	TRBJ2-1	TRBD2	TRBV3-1	TGTGCCAGCAGGCAGGAAAAGACAGGGGGTCTAGCGGGAGGACCTAGCTCCTACAATGAGCAGTTCTTC	CASRQEKTGGLAGGPSSYNEQFF
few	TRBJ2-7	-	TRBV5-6	TGTGCCAGCAGCTCCTTCGGCTCCTACGAGCAGTACTTC	CASSSFGSYEQYF
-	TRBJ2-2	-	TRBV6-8	TGTGCCAGAAGTCTCCCCCCCGGGGAGCTTTTTTTT	CARSLPPGELFF
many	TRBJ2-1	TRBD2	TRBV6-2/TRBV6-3	TGTGCCAGCAGTTATAAACGGGAGGGCCCCAATGAGCAGTTCTTC	CASSYKREGPNEQFF
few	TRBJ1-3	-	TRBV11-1	TGTGCCAGCAGCAACCCGCCTGGAAACACCATATATTTT	CASSNPPGNTIYF
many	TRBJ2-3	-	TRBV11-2	TGTGCCAGCAGCTTACGACGCCTCACAGATACGCAGTATTTT	CASSLRRLTDTQYF
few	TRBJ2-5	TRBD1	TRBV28	TGTGCCAGCAGTTTACCCGGGACAGCCGAAGAGACCCAGTACTTC	CASSLPGTAEETQYF
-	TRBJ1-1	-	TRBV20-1	TGCAGTGCCCAAGGACAGCTGAACACTGAAGCTTTCTTT	CSAQGQLNTEAFF
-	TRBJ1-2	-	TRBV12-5	TGTGCTAGTGGCTCTAGCGGAAGAGCCTATGGCTACACCTTC	CASGSSGRAYGYTF
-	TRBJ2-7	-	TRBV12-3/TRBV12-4	TGTGCCAGCAGTCCAGAGGAGGTCTCAGGCGAGCAGTACTTC	CASSPEEVSGEQYF
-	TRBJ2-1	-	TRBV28	TGTGCCAGCTCCTCTCGGTTAAGTGAGCAGTTCTTC	CASSSRLSEQFF
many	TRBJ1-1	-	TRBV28	TGTGCCAGCAGTTCCGGAGCGGCGGGGCCCATGGGAGCTTTCTTT	CASSSGAAGPMGAFF
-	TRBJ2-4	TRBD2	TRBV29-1	TGCAGCGTTACTAGCGGGGGGGCCCAAAACATTCAGTACTTC	CSVTSGGAQNIQYF
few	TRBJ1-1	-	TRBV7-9	TGTGCCAGCAGCTTAGCGCAATCTGAAGCTTTCTTT	CASSLAQSEAFF
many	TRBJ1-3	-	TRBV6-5	TGTGCCAGCAGTTACTCAGGAGGGACTGGAAACACCATATATTTT	CASSYSGGTGNTIYF
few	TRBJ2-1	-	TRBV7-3	TGTGCCAGCAGCATTTACAGCTACAATGAGCAGTTCTTC	CASSIYSYNEQFF
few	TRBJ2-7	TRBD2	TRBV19	TGTGCCAGTAGTCCCGGGGGGGGGCCCAGGGCCTACGAGCAGTACTTC	CASSPGGGPRAYEQYF
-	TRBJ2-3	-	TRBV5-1	TGCGCCAGCAGCCTGGGCGGGTACACAGATACGCAGTATTTT	CASSLGGYTDTQYF
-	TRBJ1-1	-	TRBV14	TGTGCCAGCAGCCAAGTGAGGGGAGGGAACACTGAAGCTTTCTTT	CASSQVRGGNTEAFF
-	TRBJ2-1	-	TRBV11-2	TGTGCCAGCAGTCCCCCTGCGGATGAGCAGTTCTTC	CASSPPADEQFF
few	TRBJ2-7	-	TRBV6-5	TGTGCCAGCAGTTATTCAGGGGGGGGCCCAGAATACGAGCAGTACTTC	CASSYSGGGPEYEQYF
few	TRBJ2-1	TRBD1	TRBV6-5	TGTGCCAGCAGTTACTCGTGGTCCGGGACAGGGCTTTTTGAGCAGTTCTTC	CASSYSWSGTGLFEQFF
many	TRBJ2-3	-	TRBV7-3	TGTGCCAGCAGCGTACGACCTACAGGGTTAGCTGGAGATACGCAGTATTTT	CASSVRPTGLAGDTQYF
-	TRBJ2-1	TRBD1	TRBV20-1	TGCAGTGCTAGAGATATCAGGGGGTCGGTCTACAATGAGCAGTTCTTC	CSARDIRGSVYNEQFF
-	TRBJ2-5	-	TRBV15	TGTGCCACCAGCAAATCGGACGTCCAAGAGACCCAGTACTTC	CATSKSDVQETQYF
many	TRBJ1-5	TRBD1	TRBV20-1	TGCAGCGCTCCCGGACAGGCTAGCAATCAGCCCCAGCATTTT	CSAPGQASNQPQHF
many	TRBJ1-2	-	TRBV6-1	TGTGCCAGCAGATCGGCCTCGGCGGGGCATGGCTACACCTTC	CASRSASAGHGYTF
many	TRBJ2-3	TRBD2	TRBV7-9	TGTGCCAGCAGCAAGACTAGCGGGGGGATGGATACGCAGTATTTT	CASSKTSGGMDTQYF
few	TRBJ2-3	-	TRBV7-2	TGTGCCAGCATCGAGGAGGATACGCAGTATTTT	CASIEEDTQYF
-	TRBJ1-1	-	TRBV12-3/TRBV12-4	TGTGCCAGCACCCGGGGGGGGGGGCTGGAAGCTTTCTTT	CASTRGGGLEAFF
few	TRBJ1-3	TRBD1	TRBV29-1	TGCAGCGTGGGGACAGGTCTGAGCTCTGGAAACACCATATATTTT	CSVGTGLSSGNTIYF
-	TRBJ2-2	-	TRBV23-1	TGCGCCAGCAGTCAATCCGGGACGGAGAACACCGGGGAGCTGTTTTTT	CASSQSGTENTGELFF
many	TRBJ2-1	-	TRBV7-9	TGTGCCAGCAGCTTAGGGGACAACTACAATGAGCAGTTCTTC	CASSLGDNYNEQFF
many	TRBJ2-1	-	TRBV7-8	TGTGCCAGCAGCTTAAGGAGCGACCACTCCTACAATGAGCAGTTCTTC	CASSLRSDHSYNEQFF
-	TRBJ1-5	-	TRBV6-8	TGTGCCAGCAGTTACCGTAGCAATCAGCCCCAGCATTTT	CASSYRSNQPQHF
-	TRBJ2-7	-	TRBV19	TGTGCCAGTGGATCCTCAGGGGCCTCCTACGAGCAGTACTTC	CASGSSGASYEQYF
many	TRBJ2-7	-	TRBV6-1	TGTGCCAGCAGTCAGGACTCCTACGAGCAGTACTTC	CASSQDSYEQYF
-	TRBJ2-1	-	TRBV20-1	TGCAGTGCCATGACTCGTACCTACAATGAGCAGTTCTTC	CSAMTRTYNEQFF
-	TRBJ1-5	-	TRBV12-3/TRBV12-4	TGTGCCAGCAGTTTCCGGGGGACAAATAGCAATCAGCCCCAGCATTTT	CASSFRGTNSNQPQHF
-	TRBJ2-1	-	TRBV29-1	TGCAGCGTTGAAGAGGGGACCGAACTCAGCTACAATGAGCAGTTCTTC	CSVEEGTELSYNEQFF
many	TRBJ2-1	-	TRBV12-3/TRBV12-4	TGTGCCAGCAGGTACCGCGGGGCAGCCTCCTACAATGAGCAGTTCTTC	CASRYRGAASYNEQFF
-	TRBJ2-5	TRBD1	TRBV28	TGTGCCAGCAGTTTGGGACAGGGGGCTTTCGAGACCCAGTACTTC	CASSLGQGAFETQYF
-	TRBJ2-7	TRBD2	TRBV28	TGTGCCAGCAGTTTATGGGCCGGGAGGGACGACGAGCAGTACTTC	CASSLWAGRDDEQYF
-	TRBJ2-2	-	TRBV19	TGTGCCAGTAACAAGGGAACAGGGTCGAACACCGGGGAGCTGTTTTTT	CASNKGTGSNTGELFF
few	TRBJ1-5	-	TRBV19	TGTGCCAGTAGGGGGGATATTCAGCCCCAGCATTTT	CASRGDIQPQHF
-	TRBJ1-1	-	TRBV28	TGTGCCAGCAGTTTATCGGGTCGAGGGGGAGCTTTCTTT	CASSLSGRGGAFF
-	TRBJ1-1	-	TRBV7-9	TGTGCCAGCAGCTTAAGTACGACTGAAGCTTTCTTT	CASSLSTTEAFF